One sample yielded the 24 T cell receptor beta chains listed below, sequenced in a study of cytomegalovirus exposure and HLA in healthy donors. PCR used 60 Vbeta primers and 13 Jbeta primers. This table comes from immunoSEQ multiplex PCR, and its TCRdb copy is limited to in-frame clones, with some not included. The table shows approximately 53,000 clones, with around 73% occurring only once. Sequencing was performed on PBMCs. These receptors all stem from a woman aged 40 to 49 in good health and CMV-seropositive.

V usage is TRBV6-5 and J usage is TRBJ1-1; D not resolved. Germline CDR1 and CDR2: MNHEY and SVGAGI. The CDR3 totals 15 residues. Trimming cost V 5 bases and J 0 bases, with 13 bases left between them. The DNA of the CDR3 is TGTGCCAGCAGTCACCAGGCCGGAATGAACACTGAAGCTTTCTTT. It yields the protein CASSHQAGMNTEAFF.

The rearrangement links TRBV6-1 to TRBJ2-1; 7 positions agree with TRBD1. The ends lost 6 bases at V and 6 bases at J; junction bases unmatched: 2. CDR1 is MNHNS, CDR2 SASEGT, per germline. CDR3 length: 12 residues. CDR3 DNA: TGTGCCAGCAGGAGGGGGCCCAATGAGCAGTTCTTC. Translated, it gives CASRRGPNEQFF.

This clone is a singleton in its sample. V and J are TRBV5-6 and TRBJ1-1; D might be TRBD1 (6 bases). The germline V gene encodes CDR1 SGHDT and CDR2 YYEEEE. The CDR3 runs 13 residues. V was shortened by 4 bases and J by 5 bases, with 12 bases between the two germline ends. The CDR3 spells CASSMTGGTEAFF. DNA of the CDR3: TGTGCCAGCAGCATGACAGGTGGGACTGAAGCTTTCTTT.

This chain joins TRBV10-1 and TRBJ2-2; D may be TRBD1 (6 bases). V dropped 7 bases and J dropped 0 bases, with 12 bases sitting between them. This CDR3 region has 15 residues. The germline CDR1 and CDR2 sequences are WNHNN and SYGVQD (reference sequence). CDR3 in amino acids: CASTPGDPNTGELFF. CDR3 DNA sequence: TGCGCCAGCACTCCAGGGGACCCGAACACCGGGGAGCTGTTTTTT.

The V and J genes are TRBV19 and TRBJ1-4; D is undetermined. The V end lost 5 bases, the J end lost 6 bases, and 7 bases lay between the germline ends. CDR3 length: 12 amino acids. Germline lookup yields CDR1 LNHDA and CDR2 SQIVND (reference sequence). The CDR3 nucleotides are TGTGCCAGTAGTCAACAGTATGAAAAACTGTTTTTT. Protein product: CASSQQYEKLFF.

The count of this clone is one. The chain couples TRBV6-1 to TRBJ1-6; D might be TRBD1 (5 bases). Trimming removed 2 bases at V and 8 bases at J, with 10 bases between. The CDR3 is 14 residues long. Germline lookup yields CDR1 MNHNS and CDR2 SASEGT. CDR3 sequence: CASSELGVDSPLHF. CDR3 in DNA: TGTGCCAGCAGTGAATTAGGGGTGGATTCACCCCTCCACTTT.

The sample holds a few counts of this clone. This chain joins TRBV30 and TRBJ1-6, with D perhaps matching TRBD1 (5 bases). Germline-derived CDR1 and CDR2 are GTSNPN and SVGIG (reference sequence). V was trimmed by 4 bases and J by 7 bases, leaving 11 bases between them. The CDR3 runs to 13 residues. The CDR3 is CAWTLGGNSPLHF. DNA of the CDR3: TGTGCCTGGACCTTGGGGGGGAATTCACCCCTCCACTTT. The variable domain in full, with the rest retrieved from reference TRBV30 and TRBJ1-6, is SQTIHQWPATLVQPVGSPLSLECTVEGTSNPNLYWYRQAAGRGLQLLFYSVGIGQISSEVPQNLSASRPQDRQFILSSKKLLLSDSGFYLCAWTLGGNSPLHFGNGTRLTVT.

Here the CDR3 DNA reads TGTGCCAGCAGCTTAGCAAGCTCTGGGACAGCAACCTACGAGCAGTACTTC. This sequence encodes CASSLASSGTATYEQYF. The rearrangement uses TRBV7-9 and TRBJ2-7, with 7 bases aligning to TRBD1. The CDR3 is 17 residues long. Trimming cost V 0 bases and J 2 bases; bases outside gene matches: 10. Germline CDR1 and CDR2: SEHNR and FQNEAQ (reference sequence).

This clone appeared a single time. The chain combines TRBV27 with TRBJ2-7; 9 positions agree with TRBD1. This CDR3 contains 14 residues. Per germline, CDR1 MNHEY and CDR2 SMNVEV (reference sequence). V shed 4 bases, J shed 6 bases, and the junction held 7 bases outside the gene matches. The CDR3 sequence: CASSSGTGSSEQYF. The CDR3 region has the DNA TGTGCCAGCAGTTCCGGGACAGGGAGTAGCGAGCAGTACTTC.

The J gene is TRBJ1-1, the V gene TRBV6-1; the D is unclear. This CDR3 is 13 amino acids long. Germline CDR1 and CDR2: MNHNS and SASEGT. Deletions cut 8 bases from V and 7 bases from J, with 17 bases between. The CDR3 coding sequence is TGTGCCAGCCGGTGGAGGGCCGCCAGTGAAGCTTTCTTT. Residues: CASRWRAASEAFF.

The chain combines TRBV29-1 with TRBJ2-1; D might be TRBD1 (5 bases). The V gene's germline CDR1 is SQVTM and CDR2 ANQGSEA. The CDR3 consists of 11 residues. V was shortened by 4 bases and J by 8 bases, with 9 bases between the two germline ends. The CDR3 loop reads CSVGRADEQFF. The DNA of the CDR3 is TGCAGCGTTGGCAGGGCGGATGAGCAGTTCTTC.

This chain links TRBV4-3 with TRBJ2-7; D may be TRBD2 (5 bases). The CDR3 loop spans 17 amino acids. Germline CDR1 reads LGHNA; CDR2 reads YSLEER. The V end lost 0 bases, the J end lost 0 bases, and 15 bases lay between the germline ends. The CDR3 loop is CASSQEWETLGSYEQYF. The CDR3 DNA is TGCGCCAGCAGCCAAGAATGGGAGACCCTGGGCTCCTACGAGCAGTACTTC.

J is TRBJ2-7 and V is TRBV9; 10 nucleotides line up with TRBD1. Germline V gene data show CDR1 as SGDLS and CDR2 as YYNGEE. This CDR3 comprises 13 residues. Trimming cost V 3 bases and J 6 bases; bases outside gene matches: 3. The CDR3 reads CASSAGTGAEQYF. CDR3 sequence (DNA): TGTGCCAGCAGCGCCGGGACAGGGGCCGAGCAGTACTTC.

CDR3 residues: CASSSLAGATDTQYF. DNA of the CDR3: TGTGCCAGCAGTTCGCTAGCGGGGGCCACAGATACGCAGTATTTT. The chain combines TRBV6-5 with TRBJ2-3; 10 nucleotides align to TRBD2. The CDR3 contains 15 residues. Germline assignment: CDR1 MNHEY and CDR2 SVGAGI. V shed 4 bases, J shed 2 bases, and the junction held 3 bases outside the gene matches.

The chain joins TRBV7-9 to TRBJ2-7, with a possible D match to TRBD1 (6 bases). Germline V CDR1 and CDR2: SEHNR, FQNEAQ (reference sequence). The CDR3 consists of 13 residues. V gave up 5 bases and J gave up 6 bases, with 14 bases separating them. CDR3 DNA: TGTGCCAGCAGCCGACAGGTATCGGGCGAGCAGTACTTC. Translating it yields CASSRQVSGEQYF.

V and J are TRBV9 and TRBJ2-7; D perhaps matches TRBD1 (6 bases). CDR3 size: 14 residues. Germline-derived CDR1 and CDR2 are SGDLS and YYNGEE. Trimming removed 2 bases at V and 6 bases at J, with 15 bases between. CDR3 loop: CASSVGLWGPEQYF. The DNA of the CDR3 is TGTGCCAGCAGCGTTGGGCTGTGGGGGCCCGAGCAGTACTTC.

The rearrangement uses TRBV5-1 and TRBJ1-4, with TRBD1 matching 7 bases. With V trimmed by 3 bases and J by 5 bases, 7 bases remained unmatched. This CDR3 comprises 15 residues. Germline V CDR1 and CDR2: SGHRS, YFSETQ. CDR3 bases: TGCGCCAGCAGCTCGGGGACAGCTGGGAATGAAAAACTGTTTTTT. This codes for CASSSGTAGNEKLFF.

The chain has TRBV4-1 and TRBJ2-2, with TRBD2 identical over 10 bases. J gave up 7 bases and V 3 bases, and 14 bases lay outside the gene matches. Germline loops: CDR1 MGHRA, CDR2 YSYEKL. The CDR3 spans 18 residues. This CDR3 is CASSQAEAGGLRGGELFF. CDR3 DNA sequence: TGCGCCAGCAGCCAGGCCGAAGCGGGGGGGCTGCGTGGCGGGGAGCTGTTTTTT.

This clone was seen a few times. The chain combines TRBV28 with TRBJ2-6; possibly TRBD1 for D (6 bases). V lost 4 bases and J lost 2, with 21 bases in between. The CDR3 has 19 amino acids. Germline assignment: CDR1 MDHEN and CDR2 SYDVKM. The CDR3 DNA reads TGTGCCAGCAGTTCCCCATCAGGGGTACCTCAAGCTGGGGCCAACGTCCTGACTTTC. Amino acid sequence: CASSSPSGVPQAGANVLTF.

V gene TRBV23-1 combines with J gene TRBJ2-7, with D possibly TRBD2 on 6 matching bases. TRBV23-1 is annotated as an ORF whose role is uncertain. The CDR3 length is 14 residues. V dropped 6 bases and J dropped 0 bases, with 12 bases sitting between them. The CDR3 nucleotides read TGCGCCAGCAGACCGGGACTGTACTCCTACGAGCAGTACTTC. Translation gives CASRPGLYSYEQYF.

V is TRBV29-1 and J is TRBJ1-2; 8 bases are a match to TRBD1. Germline loops: CDR1 SQVTM, CDR2 ANQGSEA. This CDR3 has 13 residues. Trimming took 6 bases from V and 0 from J; bases not matched to a gene: 3. The CDR3, as DNA: TGCAGCGTCGGACAGGGCCCTAACTATGGCTACACCTTC. Translated, it gives CSVGQGPNYGYTF. Looking up the rest from reference TRBV29-1 and TRBJ1-2 gives the full variable domain: SAVISQKPSRDICQRGTSLTIQCQVDSQVTMMFWYRQQPGQSLTLIATANQGSEATYESGFVIDKFPISRPNLTFSTLTVSNMSPEDSSIYLCSVGQGPNYGYTFGSGTRLTVV.

This chain uses TRBV4-1 with TRBJ1-6; 10 bases agree with TRBD1. The CDR3 is made up of 19 amino acids. Germline assignment: CDR1 MGHRA and CDR2 YSYEKL. V shed 3 bases, J shed 0 bases, and the junction held 8 bases outside the gene matches. The CDR3 nucleotides read TGCGCCAGCAGCCACGAGGGACAGGGGTTGACCTCCTATAATTCACCCCTCCACTTT. Translating gives CASSHEGQGLTSYNSPLHF.

This clone was observed once. Mismatch with germline at one junction end may stem from a read error. The chain carries TRBV2 and TRBJ2-5, with D possibly being TRBD2 (5 bases). The CDR3 is made up of 13 amino acids. CDR1 SNHLY and CDR2 FYNNEI come from the germline V gene. The CDR3 reads CASSGGGWETRYF. DNA for the CDR3: TGTGCCAGCAGCGGCGGCGGTTGGGAGACCCGGTACTTC.

The genes are TRBV6-5 and TRBJ2-5, with TRBD1 matching 7 bases. J lost 5 bases, V lost 1 base, and 4 bases had no gene match. CDR1 is MNHEY and CDR2 is SVGAGI in the germline V gene. CDR3 length equals 14 residues. CDR3 sequence reads: CASSYLGQRETQYF. DNA for the CDR3: TGTGCCAGCAGTTACTTGGGACAGAGGGAGACCCAGTACTTC.